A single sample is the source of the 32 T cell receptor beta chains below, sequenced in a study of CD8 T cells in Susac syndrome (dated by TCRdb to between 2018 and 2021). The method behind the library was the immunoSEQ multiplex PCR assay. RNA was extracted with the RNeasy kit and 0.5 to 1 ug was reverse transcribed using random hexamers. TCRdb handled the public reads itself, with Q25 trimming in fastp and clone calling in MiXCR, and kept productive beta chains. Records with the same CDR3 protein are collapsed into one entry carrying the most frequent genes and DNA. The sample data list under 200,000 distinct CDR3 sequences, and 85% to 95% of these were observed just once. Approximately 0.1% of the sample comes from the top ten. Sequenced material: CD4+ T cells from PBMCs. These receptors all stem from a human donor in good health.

The CDR3 loop reads CSVTKAVTDTQYF. CDR3 coding DNA: TGCAGCGTCACAAAGGCCGTCACAGATACGCAGTATTTT. The genes are TRBV29-1 and TRBJ2-3; D not resolved. This CDR3 has 13 amino acids. The germline CDR1 and CDR2 sequences are SQVTM and ANQGSEA. The V and J ends lost 6 bases and 2 bases respectively, with 12 bases between them.

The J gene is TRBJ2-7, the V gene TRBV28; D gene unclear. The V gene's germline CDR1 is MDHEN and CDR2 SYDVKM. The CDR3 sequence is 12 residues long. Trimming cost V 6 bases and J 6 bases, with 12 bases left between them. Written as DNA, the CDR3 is TGTGCCAGCAGCTCCGACCCCCTCGAGCAGTACTTC. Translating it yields CASSSDPLEQYF.

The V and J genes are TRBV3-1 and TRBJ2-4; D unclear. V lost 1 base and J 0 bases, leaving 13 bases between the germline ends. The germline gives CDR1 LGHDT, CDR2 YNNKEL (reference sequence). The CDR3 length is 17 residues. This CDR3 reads CASSQGWTSLAKNIQYF. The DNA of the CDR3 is TGTGCCAGCAGCCAAGGCTGGACCAGCCTAGCCAAAAACATTCAGTACTTC.

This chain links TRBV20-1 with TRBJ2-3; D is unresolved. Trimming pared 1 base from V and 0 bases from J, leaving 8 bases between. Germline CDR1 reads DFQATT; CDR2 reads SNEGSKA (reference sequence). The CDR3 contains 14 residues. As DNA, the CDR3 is TGCAGTGCTAGAGGCCGTTTCAGCACAGATACGCAGTATTTT. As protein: CSARGRFSTDTQYF.

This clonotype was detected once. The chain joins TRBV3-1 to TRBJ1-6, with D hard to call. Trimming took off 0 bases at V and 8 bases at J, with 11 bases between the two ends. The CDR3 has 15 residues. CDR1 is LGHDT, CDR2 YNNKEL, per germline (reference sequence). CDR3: CASSQDLARDSPLHF. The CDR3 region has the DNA TGTGCCAGCAGCCAAGATCTTGCCCGTGATTCACCCCTCCACTTT.

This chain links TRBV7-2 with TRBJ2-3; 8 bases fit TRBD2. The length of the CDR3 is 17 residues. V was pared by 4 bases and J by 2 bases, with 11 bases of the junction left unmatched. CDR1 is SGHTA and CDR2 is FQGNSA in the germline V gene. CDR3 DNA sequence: TGTGCCAGCAGCTCCCCCCTAGCGGGTTTGACCACAGATACGCAGTATTTT. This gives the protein CASSSPLAGLTTDTQYF.

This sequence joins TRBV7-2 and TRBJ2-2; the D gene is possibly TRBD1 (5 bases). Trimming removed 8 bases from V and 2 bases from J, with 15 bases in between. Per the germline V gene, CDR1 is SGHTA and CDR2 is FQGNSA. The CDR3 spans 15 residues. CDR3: CASGDQTVNTGELFF. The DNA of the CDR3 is TGTGCCAGCGGAGACCAGACAGTTAACACCGGGGAGCTGTTTTTT. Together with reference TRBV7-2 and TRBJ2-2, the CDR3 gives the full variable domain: GAGVSQSPSNKVTEKGKDVELRCDPISGHTALYWYRQSLGQGLEFLIYFQGNSAPDKSGLPSDRFSAERTGGSVSTLTIQRTQQEDSAVYLCASGDQTVNTGELFFGEGSRLTVL.

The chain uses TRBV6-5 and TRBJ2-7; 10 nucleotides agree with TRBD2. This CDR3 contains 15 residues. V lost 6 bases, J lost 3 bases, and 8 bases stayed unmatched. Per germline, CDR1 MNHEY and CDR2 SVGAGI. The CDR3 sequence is CASSTGTSDDYEQYF. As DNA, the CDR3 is TGTGCCAGCAGCACCGGGACTAGCGACGACTACGAGCAGTACTTC.

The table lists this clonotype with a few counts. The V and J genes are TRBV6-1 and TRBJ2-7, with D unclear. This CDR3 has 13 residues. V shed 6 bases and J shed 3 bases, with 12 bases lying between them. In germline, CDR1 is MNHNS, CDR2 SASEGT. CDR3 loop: CASRASSSYEQYF. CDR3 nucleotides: TGTGCCAGCAGGGCGAGTAGCAGCTACGAGCAGTACTTC.

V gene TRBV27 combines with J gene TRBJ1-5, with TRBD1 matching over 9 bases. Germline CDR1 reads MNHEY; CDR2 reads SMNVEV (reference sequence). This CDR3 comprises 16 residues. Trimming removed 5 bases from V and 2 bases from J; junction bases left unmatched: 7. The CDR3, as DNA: TGTGCCAGCAGTCCTCGGACAGGGGCGGGCAATCAGCCCCAGCATTTT. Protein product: CASSPRTGAGNQPQHF.

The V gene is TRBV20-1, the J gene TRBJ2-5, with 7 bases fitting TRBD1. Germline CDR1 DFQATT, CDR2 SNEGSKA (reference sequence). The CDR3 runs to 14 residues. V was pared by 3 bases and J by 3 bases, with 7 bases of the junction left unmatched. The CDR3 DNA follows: TGCAGTGCTAGGGCCCTAACAGGGGAAGAGACCCAGTACTTC. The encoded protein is CSARALTGEETQYF.

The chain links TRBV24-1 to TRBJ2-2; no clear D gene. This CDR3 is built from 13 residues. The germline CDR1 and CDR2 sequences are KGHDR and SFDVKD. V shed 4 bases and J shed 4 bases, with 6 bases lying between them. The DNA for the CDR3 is TGTGCCACCAGTGAAAGGATCACCGGGGAGCTGTTTTTT. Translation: CATSERITGELFF.

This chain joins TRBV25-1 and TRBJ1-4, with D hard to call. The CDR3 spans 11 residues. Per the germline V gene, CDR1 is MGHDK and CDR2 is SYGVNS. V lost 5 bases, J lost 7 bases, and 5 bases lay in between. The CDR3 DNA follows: TGTGCCAGCAGTTCTGCTGAAAAACTGTTTTTT. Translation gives CASSSAEKLFF.

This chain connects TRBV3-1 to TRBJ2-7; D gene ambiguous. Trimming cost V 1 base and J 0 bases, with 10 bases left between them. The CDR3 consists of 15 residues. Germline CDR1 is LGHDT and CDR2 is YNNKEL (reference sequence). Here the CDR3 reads CASSQGHSYSYEQYF. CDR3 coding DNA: TGTGCCAGCAGCCAAGGGCACAGCTACTCCTACGAGCAGTACTTC.

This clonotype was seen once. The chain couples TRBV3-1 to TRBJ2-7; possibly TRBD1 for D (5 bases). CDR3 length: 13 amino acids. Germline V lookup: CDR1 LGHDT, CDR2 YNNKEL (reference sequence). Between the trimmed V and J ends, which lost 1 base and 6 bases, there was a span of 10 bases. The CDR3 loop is CASSQGRASEQYF. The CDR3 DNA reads TGTGCCAGCAGCCAAGGCAGGGCGTCCGAGCAGTACTTC.

CDR3 residues: CASSLGRGYNEQFF. The CDR3 DNA reads as TGTGCCAGCAGCTTGGGTCGGGGGTACAATGAGCAGTTCTTC. The chain uses TRBV5-6 and TRBJ2-1, with D possibly TRBD2 on 6 matching bases. This CDR3 has 14 amino acids. Germline-derived CDR1 and CDR2 are SGHDT and YYEEEE. With 0 bases removed from V and 4 bases from J, the gap between germline ends came to 8 bases.

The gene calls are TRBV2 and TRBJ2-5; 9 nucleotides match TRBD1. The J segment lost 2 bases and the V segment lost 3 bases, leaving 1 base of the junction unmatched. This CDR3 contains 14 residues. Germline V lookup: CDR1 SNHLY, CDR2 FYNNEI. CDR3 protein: CASSDDRGQETQYF. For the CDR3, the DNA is TGTGCCAGCAGTGACGACAGGGGGCAAGAGACCCAGTACTTC. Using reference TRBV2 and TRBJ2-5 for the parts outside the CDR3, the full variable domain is EPEVTQTPSHQVTQMGQEVILRCVPISNHLYFYWYRQILGQKVEFLVSFYNNEISEKSEIFDDQFSVERPDGSNFTLKIRSTKLEDSAMYFCASSDDRGQETQYFGPGTRLLVL.

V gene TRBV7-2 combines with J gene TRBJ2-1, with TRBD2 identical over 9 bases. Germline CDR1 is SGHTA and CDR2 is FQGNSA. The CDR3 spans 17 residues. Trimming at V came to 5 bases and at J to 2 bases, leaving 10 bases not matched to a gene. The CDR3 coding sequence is TGTGCCAGCAGCCCTCAAAGCGGGGGGCCGCCCTACAATGAGCAGTTCTTC. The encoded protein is CASSPQSGGPPYNEQFF.

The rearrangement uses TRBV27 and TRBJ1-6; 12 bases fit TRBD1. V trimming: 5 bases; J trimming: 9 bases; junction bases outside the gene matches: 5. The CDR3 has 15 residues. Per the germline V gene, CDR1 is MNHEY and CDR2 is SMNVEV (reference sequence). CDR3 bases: TGTGCCAGCAGTAAAGGGACAGGGGGCGGTTCACCCCTCCACTTT. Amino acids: CASSKGTGGGSPLHF.

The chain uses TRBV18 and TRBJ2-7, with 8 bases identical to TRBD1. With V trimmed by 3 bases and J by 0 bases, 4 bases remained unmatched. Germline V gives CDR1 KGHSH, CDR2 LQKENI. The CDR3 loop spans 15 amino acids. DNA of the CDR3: TGTGCCAGCTCACCGGGACAGGTTATCTCCTACGAGCAGTACTTC. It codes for CASSPGQVISYEQYF.

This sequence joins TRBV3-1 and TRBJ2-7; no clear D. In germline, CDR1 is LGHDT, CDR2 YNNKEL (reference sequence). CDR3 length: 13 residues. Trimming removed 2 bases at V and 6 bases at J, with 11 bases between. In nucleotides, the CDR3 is TGTGCCAGCAGCCAAATGATAGGGTTCGAGCAGTACTTC. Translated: CASSQMIGFEQYF.

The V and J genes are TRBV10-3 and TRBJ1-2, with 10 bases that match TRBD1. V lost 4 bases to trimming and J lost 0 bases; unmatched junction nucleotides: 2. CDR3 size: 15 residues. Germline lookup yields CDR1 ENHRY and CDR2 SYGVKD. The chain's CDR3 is CAISGTGGSNYGYTF. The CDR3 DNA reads TGTGCCATCAGTGGGACAGGGGGATCTAACTATGGCTACACCTTC.

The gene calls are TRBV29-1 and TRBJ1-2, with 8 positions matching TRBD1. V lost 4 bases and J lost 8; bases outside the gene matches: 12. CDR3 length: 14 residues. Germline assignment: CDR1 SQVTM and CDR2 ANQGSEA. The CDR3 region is CSVVGGQGTRGYTF. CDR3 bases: TGCAGCGTTGTAGGAGGACAGGGAACGAGGGGCTACACCTTC.

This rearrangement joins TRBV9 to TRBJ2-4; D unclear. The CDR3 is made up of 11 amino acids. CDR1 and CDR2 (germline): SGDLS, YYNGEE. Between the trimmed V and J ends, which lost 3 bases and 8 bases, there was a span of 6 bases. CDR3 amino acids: CASSASDIQYF. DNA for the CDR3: TGTGCCAGCAGCGCCAGTGACATTCAGTACTTC.

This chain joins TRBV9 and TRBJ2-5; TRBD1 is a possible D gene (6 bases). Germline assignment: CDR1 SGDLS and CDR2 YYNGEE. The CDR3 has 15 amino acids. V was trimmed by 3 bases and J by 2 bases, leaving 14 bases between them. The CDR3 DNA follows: TGTGCCAGCAGCGCCCAGACAGGTGAACAAGAGACCCAGTACTTC. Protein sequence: CASSAQTGEQETQYF. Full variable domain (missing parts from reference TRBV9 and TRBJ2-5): DSGVTQTPKHLITATGQRVTLRCSPRSGDLSVYWYQQSLDQGLQFLIQYYNGEERAKGNILERFSAQQFPDLHSELNLSSLELGDSALYFCASSAQTGEQETQYFGPGTRLLVL.

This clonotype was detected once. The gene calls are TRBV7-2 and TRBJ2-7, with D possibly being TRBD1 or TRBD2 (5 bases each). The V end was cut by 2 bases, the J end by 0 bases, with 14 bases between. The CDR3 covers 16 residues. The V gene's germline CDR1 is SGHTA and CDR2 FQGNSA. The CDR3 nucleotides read TGTGCCAGCAGCTTATCCGGGACCCAGGTCTCCTACGAGCAGTACTTC. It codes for CASSLSGTQVSYEQYF.

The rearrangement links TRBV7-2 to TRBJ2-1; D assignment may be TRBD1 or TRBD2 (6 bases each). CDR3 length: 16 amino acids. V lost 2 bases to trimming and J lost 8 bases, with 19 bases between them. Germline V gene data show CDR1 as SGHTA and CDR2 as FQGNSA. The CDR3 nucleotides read TGTGCCAGCAGCTTACCCCAGCTGGGGGGCCTGGATGAGCAGTTCTTC. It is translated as CASSLPQLGGLDEQFF.

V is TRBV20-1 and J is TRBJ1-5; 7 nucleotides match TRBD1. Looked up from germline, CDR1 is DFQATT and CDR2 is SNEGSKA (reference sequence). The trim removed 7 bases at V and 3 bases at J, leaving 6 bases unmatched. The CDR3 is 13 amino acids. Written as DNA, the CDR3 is TGCAGTGTCGGGACAGAACTCAATCAGCCCCAGCATTTT. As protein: CSVGTELNQPQHF.

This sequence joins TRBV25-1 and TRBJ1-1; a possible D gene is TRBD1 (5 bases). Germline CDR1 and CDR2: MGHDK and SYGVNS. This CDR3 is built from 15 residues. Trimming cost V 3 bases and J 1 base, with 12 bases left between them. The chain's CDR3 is CASSDRGHPNTEAFF. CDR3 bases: TGTGCCAGCAGTGACCGCGGACACCCGAACACTGAAGCTTTCTTT.

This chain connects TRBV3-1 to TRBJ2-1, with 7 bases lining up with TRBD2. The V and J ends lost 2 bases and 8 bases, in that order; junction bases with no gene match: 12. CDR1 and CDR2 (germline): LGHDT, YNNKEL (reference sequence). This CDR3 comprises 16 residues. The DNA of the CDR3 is TGTGCCAGCAGCCAAAGGCTTGGACTAGGGTCCGATGAGCAGTTCTTC. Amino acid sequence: CASSQRLGLGSDEQFF.

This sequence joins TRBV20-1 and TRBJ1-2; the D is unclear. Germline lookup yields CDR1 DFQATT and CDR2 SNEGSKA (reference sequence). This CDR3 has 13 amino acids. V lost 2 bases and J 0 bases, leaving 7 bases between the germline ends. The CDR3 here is CSARRPTNYGYTF. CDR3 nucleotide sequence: TGCAGTGCTAGACGGCCTACTAACTATGGCTACACCTTC.

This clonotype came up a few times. CDR3 amino acids: CASNSGSSYNEQFF. Written as DNA, the CDR3 is TGTGCCAGCAATTCCGGGAGCTCCTACAATGAGCAGTTCTTC. The gene calls are TRBV28 and TRBJ2-1, with D perhaps TRBD2 (6 bases). Germline V gene data show CDR1 as MDHEN and CDR2 as SYDVKM. Trimming stripped 7 bases from V and 0 bases from J, with 10 bases between. The length of the CDR3 is 14 residues.